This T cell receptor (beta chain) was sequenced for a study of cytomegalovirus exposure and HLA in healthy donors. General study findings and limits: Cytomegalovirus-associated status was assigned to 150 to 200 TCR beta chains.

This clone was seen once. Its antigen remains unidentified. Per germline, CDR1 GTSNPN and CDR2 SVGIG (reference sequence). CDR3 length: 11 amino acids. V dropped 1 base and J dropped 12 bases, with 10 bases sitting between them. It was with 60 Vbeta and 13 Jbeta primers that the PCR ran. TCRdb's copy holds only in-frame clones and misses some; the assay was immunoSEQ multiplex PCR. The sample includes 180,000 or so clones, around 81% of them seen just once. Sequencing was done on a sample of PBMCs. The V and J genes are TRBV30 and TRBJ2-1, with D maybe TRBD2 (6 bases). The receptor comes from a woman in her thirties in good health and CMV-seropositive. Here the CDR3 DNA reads TGTGCCTGGAGTGAGCTAGCGAGGCAGTTCTTC. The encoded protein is CAWSELARQFF.